The source of this T cell receptor beta chain is a study of beta chain features in type 1 diabetes. Study information: Patients shared similar age, gender and cell yields with healthy donors.

All of the isolated RNA was reverse transcribed, so expressed TCRB transcripts were sequenced. The method was immunoSEQ multiplex PCR; TCRdb's version includes in-frame clones alone and lacks a portion of them. Altogether under 950,000 clones are present, about a sixth being singletons, with the ten largest covering 0.023%. Study-level points and caveats: Type 1 diabetes patients had TCRB CDR3s that were shorter (moderately but significantly so) in all four CD4+ subsets.

Concerning this clone: Antigen unknown.

Germline-derived CDR1 and CDR2 are KGHSH and LQKENI. CDR3 size: 17 residues. Deletions cut 3 bases from V and 0 bases from J, with 12 bases between. This chain links TRBV18 with TRBJ2-6, with D possibly TRBD1 on 5 matching bases. This receptor was obtained from a woman aged 18-30 years in good health. The sequencing sample was made of naive CD4+ T cells from blood. In nucleotides, the CDR3 is TGTGCCAGCTCACCCATAGGGCAGGGCTCTGGGGCCAACGTCCTGACTTTC. This gives the protein CASSPIGQGSGANVLTF.